Listed below are T cell receptor beta chains from one sample, sequenced in a study of cytomegalovirus exposure and HLA in healthy donors. The repertoire was sequenced with immunoSEQ multiplex PCR; TCRdb's copy has only in-frame clones and lacks some. The table lists about 230,000 clones, 78% of them singletons. Input material: PBMCs. Receptors originate from a boy aged 5-17 years in good health and CMV-seronegative. Both conserved end residues are part of each CDR3. D genes are given only for firm matches. The size entry is marked missing in some rows and otherwise reads once, few, many or a size class.

.	.	TRBJ2-7	TRBV4-2	TGTGCCAGCAGCCAAGTCAGGGGTTTAGATGGGGAGCAGTACTTC	CASSQVRGLDGEQYF
.	.	TRBJ1-1	TRBV29-1	TGCAGCGTTGTACAGGGAGAAACCGACACTGAAGCTTTCTTT	CSVVQGETDTEAFF
.	TRBD1	TRBJ1-1	TRBV15	TGTGCCACCAGCAGGGCACAGGGGGTGGCCACTGAAGCTTTCTTT	CATSRAQGVATEAFF
few	TRBD1	TRBJ1-1	TRBV4-1	TGCGCCAGCAGTCCACAGGGGCGGCACACTGAAGCTTTCTTT	CASSPQGRHTEAFF
.	.	TRBJ2-5	TRBV6-5	TGTGCCAGCAGTTATCCTCAAGAGACCCAGTACTTC	CASSYPQETQYF
once	.	TRBJ2-1	TRBV5-1	TGCGCCAGCAGCTTGGTGAGCGGAAACTACAATGAGCAGTTCTTC	CASSLVSGNYNEQFF
.	.	TRBJ1-1	TRBV6-5	TGTGCCAGCAGACCTGGACAGAGGCACACTGAAGCTTTCTTT	CASRPGQRHTEAFF
once	TRBD1	TRBJ1-2	TRBV7-8	TGTGCCAGCAGCTTAAACAGATGGGACAGCCCCTATGGCTACACCTTC	CASSLNRWDSPYGYTF
.	.	TRBJ1-2	TRBV6-6	TGTGCCAGCAGTTACTCCGACAGGCCTTCTTATGGCTACACCTTC	CASSYSDRPSYGYTF
.	.	TRBJ1-2	TRBV30	TGTGCCTGGGGAACAGGGAACTATGGCTACACCTTC	CAWGTGNYGYTF
.	.	TRBJ2-2	TRBV9	TGTGCCAGCAGCCTATCACGCGGGATGGTTAGCGGGGAGCTGTTTTTT	CASSLSRGMVSGELFF
.	.	TRBJ1-1	TRBV7-6	TGTGCCAGCAGCTTAAATCCCGGGAACACTGAAGCTTTCTTT	CASSLNPGNTEAFF
.	TRBD2	TRBJ2-5	TRBV11-3	TGTGCCAGCAGCTTAAGGACTAGCGGGGGGGCCGGTGAGACCCAGTACTTC	CASSLRTSGGAGETQYF
.	TRBD1	TRBJ2-5	TRBV9	TGTGTCAGCAGCGTCTCTGGGACCCCAGGGGGAGAGACCCAGTACTTC	CVSSVSGTPGGETQYF
.	TRBD2	TRBJ2-1	TRBV19	TGTGCCAGTTCGGTAGCGGGAGTAAATGAGCAGTTCTTC	CASSVAGVNEQFF
.	.	TRBJ1-4	TRBV19	TGTGCCAGTAGTGTGCCCGGGTTGCCGGAAAAACTGTTTTTT	CASSVPGLPEKLFF
.	TRBD1	TRBJ2-2	TRBV30	TGTGCCTGGAGTGGACAGGGGGCGCGAACCGGGGAGCTGTTTTTT	CAWSGQGARTGELFF
.	.	TRBJ1-2	TRBV19	TGTGCCAGTAGGATCAGCGAGACTGGGGGCTACACCTTC	CASRISETGGYTF
.	TRBD2	TRBJ2-7	TRBV4-2	TGTGCCAGCAGCCAGGAGGGGTCTAGCGGGAGTTGCTACTTC	CASSQEGSSGSCYF
.	.	TRBJ2-5	TRBV6-5	TGTGCCAGCAGTTACTTGGGGGGTGAGACCCAGTACTTC	CASSYLGGETQYF
.	.	TRBJ2-2	TRBV30	TGTGCCTGGAGTTCTACGAACACCGGGGAGCTGTTTTTT	CAWSSTNTGELFF
.	.	TRBJ1-3	TRBV28	TGTGCCAGCAGTTCTCATGGACAGCCCTCTGGAAACACCATATATTTT	CASSSHGQPSGNTIYF
.	.	TRBJ1-1	TRBV6-1	TGTGCCAGCACTCTGGGACACCCGAACACTGAAGCTTTCTTT	CASTLGHPNTEAFF
.	.	TRBJ1-1	TRBV30	TGTGCCTTTGTCAGGGGTAAGGCTGAAGCTTTCTTT	CAFVRGKAEAFF
.	TRBD1	TRBJ2-3	TRBV5-1	TGCGCCAGCAGCTTAGAGGGGGCTAGCACAGATACGCAGTATTTT	CASSLEGASTDTQYF
.	.	TRBJ2-1	TRBV6-5	TGTGCCAGCAGTTATAGGTACGGGATTGGCAATGAGCAGTTCTTC	CASSYRYGIGNEQFF
.	TRBD2	TRBJ2-7	TRBV15	TGTGCCACCAGCAGAGAATCGGCTAGCGGAGCCTACGAGCAGTACTTC	CATSRESASGAYEQYF
.	.	TRBJ1-4	TRBV11-3	TGTGCCAGCAGCTTAGGCCCACAAGGAGGGGAAAAACTGTTTTTT	CASSLGPQGGEKLFF
.	.	TRBJ1-2	TRBV19	TGTGCCAGTAGTATAGAAGGCGGCGGCTACACCTTC	CASSIEGGGYTF
.	.	TRBJ2-5	TRBV7-6	TGTGCCAGCAGCATAACAGGGGAGGAAGAGACCCAGTACTTC	CASSITGEEETQYF
.	.	TRBJ2-1	TRBV1	TGCACCAGCAGCCACGTCCAACTAGCGGGGGGAGACAATGAGCAGTTCTTC	CTSSHVQLAGGDNEQFF
.	TRBD1	TRBJ1-1	TRBV7-6	TGTGCCAGCAAAGACAGGGGCGCTGAAGCTTTCTTT	CASKDRGAEAFF
.	TRBD2	TRBJ2-3	TRBV9	TGTGCCAGCAGCGGACTAGCGGGGCCAGGTACGCAGTATTTT	CASSGLAGPGTQYF
.	.	TRBJ2-7	TRBV6-5	TGTGCCAGCAGTGAGACAGGCACCTACGAGCAGTACTTC	CASSETGTYEQYF
.	TRBD2	TRBJ2-7	TRBV6-6	TGTGCCAGCAGTTACCGGACTAGCGGGAGATACGAGCAGTACTTC	CASSYRTSGRYEQYF
.	.	TRBJ2-4	TRBV4-1	TGCGCCAGCAGCCACCTAGCCAAAAACATTCAGTACTTC	CASSHLAKNIQYF
.	.	TRBJ1-1	TRBV2	TGTGCCAGCAGTGAGTCTGAGGTCCCCAGACGGACTGAAGCTTTCTTT	CASSESEVPRRTEAFF
.	.	TRBJ2-3	TRBV19	TGTGCCAGTACGGGACTCCGGTCAGATACGCAGTATTTT	CASTGLRSDTQYF
once	TRBD1	TRBJ2-7	TRBV7-6	TGTGCCAGCAGCTTAGGGGATGACAGGGGGACTTACGAGCAGTACTTC	CASSLGDDRGTYEQYF
.	.	TRBJ2-7	TRBV6-5	TGTGCCAGCAGTTCCATACAGGGAAGATCCTACGAGCAGTACTTC	CASSSIQGRSYEQYF